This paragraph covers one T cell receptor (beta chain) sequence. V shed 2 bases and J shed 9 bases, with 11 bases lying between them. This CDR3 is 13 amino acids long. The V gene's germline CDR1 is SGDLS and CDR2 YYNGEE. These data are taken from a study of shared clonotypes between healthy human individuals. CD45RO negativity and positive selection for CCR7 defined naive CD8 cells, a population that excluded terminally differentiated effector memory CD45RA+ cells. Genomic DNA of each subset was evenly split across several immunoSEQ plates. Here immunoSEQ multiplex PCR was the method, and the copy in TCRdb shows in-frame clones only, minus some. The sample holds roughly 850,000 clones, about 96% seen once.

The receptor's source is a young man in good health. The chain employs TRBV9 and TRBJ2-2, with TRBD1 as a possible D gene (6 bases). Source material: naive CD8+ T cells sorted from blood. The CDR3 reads CASSVADSRELFF. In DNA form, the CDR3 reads TGTGCCAGCAGCGTGGCGGACAGCCGGGAGCTGTTTTTT.